What follows describes a single TCR beta chain. The data belong to a study of Ad26.COV2.S vaccination and SARS-CoV-2 variants. Study at large: Into the muscle, Ad26.COV2.S was dosed once or twice, 56 days apart.

Per the germline V gene, CDR1 is GTSNPN and CDR2 is SVGIG (reference sequence). V was clipped by 5 bases and J by 0 bases; unmatched bases: 9. The CDR3 has 15 amino acids. Treatment described: 19 received Ad26.COV2.S at low or high dose, single or two shots; roughly 5 received placebo; per-sample allocation not given. Day 63 after the first injection of vaccine or placebo was the sampling time. This Boston cohort included adults aged 18-55 years. This vaccine is an Ad26 vector that expresses the Wuhan-strain SARS-CoV-2 spike. This table comes from immunoSEQ multiplex PCR, and its TCRdb copy is limited to in-frame clones, with some not included. The sample comprises roughly 380,000 clones, 88% of which are singletons, and 3.6% rests with the top ten.

Sequencing used peripheral blood, obtained in a trial of Ad26.COV2.S vaccine versus placebo. The chain couples TRBV30 to TRBJ1-1; TRBD1 matches at 7 bases. The sequence was collected from a person aged 18-65 years who received the Ad26.COV2.S COVID-19 vaccine or a placebo. The CDR3 region is CAWDLVTGVNTEAFF. The CDR3 nucleotides read TGTGCCTGGGATCTAGTTACAGGGGTGAACACTGAAGCTTTCTTT. The whole variable domain, filled in from reference TRBV30 and TRBJ1-1, reads SQTIHQWPATLVQPVGSPLSLECTVEGTSNPNLYWYRQAAGRGLQLLFYSVGIGQISSEVPQNLSASRPQDRQFILSSKKLLLSDSGFYLCAWDLVTGVNTEAFFGQGTRLTVV.